Reported below is one TCR beta chain. Its target is not known. The data are from a study of T cell responses to AZD1222 COVID-19 vaccine. Germline CDR1 and CDR2: LNHDA and SQIVND (reference sequence). The CDR3 runs 14 residues. The V and J ends lost 5 bases and 6 bases respectively, with 13 bases between them. TCRdb's table, derived via immunoSEQ multiplex PCR, lists solely in-frame clones and lacks some. The sample contains 90,000 to 120,000 clones, about 87% of which appear only once. Study-level findings and limits: Along spike, vaccine-associated CD4 TCRs were found throughout, with dominance at 160-218 and 743-854.

This receptor was identified in an adult in good health. The sequencing used peripheral blood, collected on day 0 of AZD1222 vaccination. V is TRBV19 and J is TRBJ1-4; a weak D match, TRBD1 (5 bases). The CDR3 DNA follows: TGTGCCAGTAGTTCCGGGACGGCGCATGAAAAACTGTTTTTT. It codes for CASSSGTAHEKLFF.